The 2 T cell receptor beta chains given below trace back to one sample, sequenced in a study of Graves' ophthalmopathy and Graves' hyperthyroidism. RNA transcripts were the source from which TCR beta CDR3 regions were amplified. The workflow started with a first-round RT-PCR run with HTBI primers and then moved on to a second-round multiplex PCR. TCRdb reprocessed the multiplex PCR reads via MiXCR and lists one record per CDR3 protein. This sample has some 360,000 distinct CDR3 sequences, with roughly 15% found just once. The sequenced sample was peripheral blood. These receptors originate from an adult woman with stable Graves' hyperthyroidism.

V is TRBV24-1 and J is TRBJ2-7; 9 bases match TRBD2. Trimming removed 8 bases from V and 2 bases from J; junction bases left unmatched: 12. Germline loops: CDR1 KGHDR, CDR2 SFDVKD. The CDR3 sequence is 16 residues long. CDR3 bases: TGTGCCACCAAAAGTAAAAAGCGGGAGGTCCCCTACGAGCAGTACTTC. Protein: CATKSKKREVPYEQYF.

This clonotype was counted at least ten times. The chain couples TRBV28 to TRBJ2-7, with TRBD2 identical over 8 bases. CDR3 size: 17 residues. Germline V gene sequence: CDR1 MDHEN, CDR2 SYDVKM. V trimming: 10 bases; J trimming: 4 bases; junction bases outside the gene matches: 21. Here the CDR3 reads CATYSSDFGTSGYEQYF. In nucleotides, the CDR3 is TGTGCCACCTATTCGTCGGATTTCGGAACTAGCGGTTACGAGCAGTACTTC.